The present T cell receptor (beta chain) was sequenced within a study of shared clonotypes between healthy human individuals. Study results and caveats: Limitation of the genetic and exposure-history diversity represented came from the few donors. Sampling covered nothing but blood. Tissue TCR repertoires likely differ from those found in blood.

Several immunoSEQ 96-well plates shared each subset's DNA, each plate a replicate. The authors' processing: ImmunoSEQ output held junction-only sequences without quality scores, so filtering differed. Repertoires were generated with immunoSEQ multiplex PCR, while TCRdb's copy carries only in-frame clones and drops some. V and J calls and clone size are those listed in that table; D and trimming were worked out from the DNA. The sample records 550,000 to 700,000 clones, around 73% being singletons. A word on this clone: Its antigen is unidentified.

The receptor was isolated from a woman under 40 in good health. The sequencing input was memory CD4+ T cells sorted from blood. The subset was: CD45RA-negative fraction.

This CDR3 is CASSFASGTGDNEQFF. The CDR3 nucleotides are TGTGCCAGCAGCTTCGCGTCCGGGACAGGAGACAATGAGCAGTTCTTC. The chain has TRBV11-3 and TRBJ2-1; the match to TRBD1 covers 8 bases. The V segment lost 3 bases and the J segment 5 bases; nucleotides outside the gene matches: 9. The CDR3 contains 16 residues. The V gene's germline CDR1 is SGHNT and CDR2 YENEEA.